Many counts were recorded for the clone carrying this T cell receptor beta chain. The target antigen is unknown. Germline V gives CDR1 LGHDT, CDR2 YNNKEL (reference sequence). The V segment lost 0 bases and the J segment 4 bases; nucleotides outside the gene matches: 5. The CDR3 has 16 residues. This sample is drawn from a study of blood T cells in healthy people across ages. Study-level results: The fall in TCR beta diversity per million T cells was roughly linear with age.

Primed by a sample-barcoded 5' primer and a J-beta primer mix, a second PCR proceeded for about 6 to 12 cycles. A template-switch adaptor that had 12 random nucleotides put a tag on each cDNA molecule. TCRdb re-called the 5' RACE reads through MiXCR, storing one row per CDR3 protein. The sample has about 680,000 distinct CDR3 sequences; about half are singletons. V is TRBV3-1 and J is TRBJ2-1, with 8 bases aligning to TRBD2. This TCR came from a woman aged 55-69 years in good health. Input material: blood. This CDR3 reads CASSQEGTSGYNEQFF. The CDR3 bases are TGTGCCAGCAGCCAAGAAGGAACTAGCGGATACAATGAGCAGTTCTTC.